Each of the 10 T cell receptor beta chains below was sequenced from the same sample in a study of blood T cell repertoires in COVID-19 (dated by TCRdb to the early 2020s). Library generation was performed with the immunoSEQ multiplex PCR assay. TCRdb's version of the immuneACCESS table is confined to in-frame rearrangements and falls short of the full clone set. An unresolved V gene accounts for under half of the shortfall where checked; the remainder is of unknown origin. The sample contains 60,000 or so clones, roughly 89% of them found a single time. More than 10% of the sample rests with the top ten. Input material: peripheral blood. The source of these receptors is a man aged 60 to 75 with active COVID-19.

This clone has a single count. The V and J genes are TRBV27 and TRBJ2-7; TRBD2 matches at 14 bases. The germline V gene encodes CDR1 MNHEY and CDR2 SMNVEV (reference sequence). The V gene end was trimmed by 5 bases and the J gene end by 1 base; junction bases not matched to a gene: 13. The CDR3 has 19 amino acids. This CDR3 is CASSKLGLAGEQASYEQYF. DNA of the CDR3: TGTGCCAGCAGTAAACTGGGACTAGCGGGAGAGCAGGCTTCCTACGAGCAGTACTTC.

The V gene is TRBV5-1, the J gene TRBJ1-4, with 11 bases fitting TRBD1. Germline trimming cut 4 bases from V and 7 bases from J; bases unmatched to any gene: 6. The CDR3 sequence is 15 residues long. Germline values: CDR1 SGHRS, CDR2 YFSETQ. The CDR3: CASSPGTGGAEKLFF. The CDR3 nucleotides are TGCGCCAGCAGCCCGGGGACAGGGGGGGCTGAAAAACTGTTTTTT.

In its sample, this clone was seen once. The chain carries TRBV5-4 and TRBJ2-3; 13 bases map to TRBD2. This CDR3 region has 16 residues. Looked up from germline, CDR1 is SGHNT and CDR2 is YYREEE (reference sequence). V was clipped by 3 bases and J by 5 bases; unmatched bases: 6. The CDR3 loop reads CASSSGLAGEKDTQYF. The CDR3 coding sequence is TGTGCCAGCAGCTCCGGACTAGCGGGAGAGAAAGATACGCAGTATTTT.

The rearrangement links TRBV18 to TRBJ1-1; weak D call: TRBD1 (6 bases). This CDR3 contains 16 residues. Germline V gene sequence: CDR1 KGHSH, CDR2 LQKENI. Trimming shortened V by 1 base and J by 0 bases, and 12 bases separated the two germline ends. The CDR3 sequence: CASSPQQGHMNTEAFF. CDR3 sequence (DNA): TGTGCCAGCTCACCACAGCAGGGACACATGAACACTGAAGCTTTCTTT.

The rearrangement uses TRBV15 and TRBJ2-3; 12 bases match TRBD2. The CDR3 runs 13 residues. V shed 8 bases, J shed 6 bases, and the junction held 3 bases outside the gene matches. CDR1 and CDR2 from the germline V gene are LNHNV and YYDKDF (reference sequence). CDR3 DNA: TGTGCCACCGGTCTAGCGGGAGGGGATACGCAGTATTTT. Translation gives CATGLAGGDTQYF.

The chain recombines TRBV5-6 with TRBJ2-1, with D unresolved. Per germline, CDR1 SGHDT and CDR2 YYEEEE. The CDR3 has 14 amino acids. Deletions cut 1 base from V and 0 bases from J, with 5 bases between. Written as DNA, the CDR3 is TGTGCCAGCAGCTTGTACGGCTCCTACAATGAGCAGTTCTTC. Translated, it gives CASSLYGSYNEQFF.

The CDR3: CASSSLAGGRNQETQYF. Written as DNA, the CDR3 is TGTGCCAGCAGCTCACTAGCGGGAGGGCGGAACCAAGAGACCCAGTACTTC. The chain is built from TRBV5-4 and TRBJ2-5; 13 positions agree with TRBD2. CDR3 length: 17 residues. Trimming took 3 bases from V and 0 from J; bases not matched to a gene: 5. Germline loops: CDR1 SGHNT, CDR2 YYREEE (reference sequence).

This sequence joins TRBV4-2 and TRBJ2-7; TRBD2 aligns across 8 bases. The CDR3 has 17 residues. Trimming cost V 0 bases and J 2 bases; bases outside gene matches: 9. Looked up from germline, CDR1 is LGHNA and CDR2 is YNFKEQ. The CDR3 DNA reads as TGTGCCAGCAGCCAAGATTGGGGCGGGAGGACGACCTACGAGCAGTACTTC. It specifies CASSQDWGGRTTYEQYF.

The rearrangement links TRBV13 to TRBJ1-1, with a tentative D call TRBD1 (5 bases). CDR3 length: 15 amino acids. Germline V gene data show CDR1 as PRHDT and CDR2 as FYEKMQ (reference sequence). V lost 3 bases, J lost 3 bases, and 14 bases lay in between. CDR3 DNA sequence: TGTGCCAGCAGCTTTTGGGCAGGGTTGGACACTGAAGCTTTCTTT. Amino acid sequence: CASSFWAGLDTEAFF.

This clone has just one count. The V and J genes are TRBV4-1 and TRBJ2-2; no clear D. Germline V gives CDR1 MGHRA, CDR2 YSYEKL. Trimming removed 0 bases from V and 0 bases from J, with 5 bases in between. The CDR3 has 15 amino acids. The CDR3 DNA is TGCGCCAGCAGCCAAGATACGGCGAACACCGGGGAGCTGTTTTTT. It yields the protein CASSQDTANTGELFF.